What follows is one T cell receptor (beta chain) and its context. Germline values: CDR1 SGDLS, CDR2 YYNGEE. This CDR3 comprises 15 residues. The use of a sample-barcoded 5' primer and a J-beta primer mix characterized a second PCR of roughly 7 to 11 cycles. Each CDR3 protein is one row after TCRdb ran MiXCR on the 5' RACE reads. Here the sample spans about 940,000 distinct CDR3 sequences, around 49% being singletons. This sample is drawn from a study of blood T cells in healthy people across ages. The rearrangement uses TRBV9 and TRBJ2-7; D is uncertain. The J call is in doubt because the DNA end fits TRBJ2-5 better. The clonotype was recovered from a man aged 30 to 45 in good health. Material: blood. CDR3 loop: CASSVHQSPGETQYF. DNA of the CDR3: TGTGCCAGCAGCGTTCATCAGAGTCCCGGGGAGACCCAGTACTTC.